This T cell receptor beta chain was retrieved from a study of CD8+ T cells in alopecia areata. On the study more broadly: Those patients who were treated received oral tofacitinib, which was given at 5 to 10 mg twice daily for moderate-to-severe alopecia areata. Notes on the study in general: Alopecia totalis/universalis scalp especially showed more expanded CD8+ clones than normal scalp.

Alopecia areata patients provided lesional scalp punch biopsies and peripheral blood. Sorting of PBMCs yielded the CD4+ and CD8+ T cells. It was cDNA, reverse transcribed from extracted RNA, that served as the sequencing template. TCRdb's table, derived via immunoSEQ multiplex PCR, lists solely in-frame clones and lacks some. The repertoire has over 120,000 clones, under 60% of them found once; the top ten carry roughly 6.7%. Note on this clone: Its antigen is currently unknown.

With V trimmed by 6 bases and J by 1 base, 6 bases remained unmatched. The CDR3 extends over 15 amino acids. Germline V lookup: CDR1 MDHEN, CDR2 SYDVKM. The receptor was derived from a human donor with alopecia areata. The chain is built from TRBV28 and TRBJ2-7; 10 bases fit TRBD2. The source material was CD4+ T cells sorted from blood, sampled at week 0. The CDR3 is CASSYSSGGSYEQYF. DNA for the CDR3: TGTGCCAGCAGCTACTCTAGCGGGGGATCCTACGAGCAGTACTTC.